This TCR beta chain originates from a study of blood T cells in healthy people across ages (dated by TCRdb to 2013 to 2016). For the study in its entirety: In model experiments, roughly one uniquely barcoded TCR beta cDNA molecule per two T cells was captured by template switching. The study measured age-related changes in TCR beta repertoire diversity using deep sequencing normalized with unique cDNA molecular identifiers. To avoid experimental bias, donors of different ages were spread randomly across the sequencing lanes. The study analyzed two additional independent replicas of 1 million unique cDNA reads from the same blood draw for two donors, one aged 18 to 29 and one aged 80 or older. Four age groups were formed from the donors: young (average roughly 15 years), middle-aged (around 40), aged (62) and long-lived (less than 85). Overall results and qualifications from the work: Estimates of total diversity from one million sequenced T cells were regarded as lower bounds and underestimates. Observed TCR beta diversity correlated strongly with the percentage of naive T cells measured by flow cytometry. Conclusive comparison of naive and antigen-experienced compartments was prevented by the profiling of bulk unsorted PBMCs. Compared with the aged group, more naive CD4+ T cells, fewer expanded clones and increased TCR diversity were shown by the long-lived group, suggesting age selection. As age increased, observed TCR beta diversity per million T cells dropped in a roughly linear way, and a significant reduction was already evident by age approximately 40. The CMV infection status of donors was not known, potentially confounding age-related changes in expanded clonotypes.

The table lists this clonotype with a few counts. Its antigen is still unknown. No much larger clone exists at a distance of one base, and base qualities are not known. Donors were roughly 40 systemically healthy Caucasian individuals from Russia aged 6 to 90 years. Each donor gave about 9.2 milliliters of peripheral blood, drawn into EDTA-treated Vacutainer tubes. Ficoll-Paque density-gradient centrifugation was used to isolate PBMCs, with at least 6.5 million per sample. Total RNA, at least 6 micrograms per sample, was extracted from PBMCs with Trizol reagent. Naive CD45RAhigh/CD27high T cell percentages were measured by flow cytometry on a PBMC aliquot from every donor. Libraries were constructed by 5' RACE. The sample was run on an Illumina HiSeq 2500. A second roughly 6 to 12 cycle PCR used a sample-barcoded 5' primer and a J-beta primer mix. A template-switch 5' adaptor carrying 12 random nucleotides introduced a unique molecular identifier onto each TCR beta cDNA molecule. Each sample yielded at least 2.5 million CDR3-containing paired-end reads. First-strand cDNA was synthesized from all RNA with the Mint cDNA synthesis kit, primed by a TRBC-specific oligonucleotide. Following uracil-DNA glycosylase treatment, a first 18-cycle PCR with universal primers M1SS and BC2_uni_R was performed on all cDNA. The authors processed their data as follows. Normalization of each sample was performed by random selection of 1 million high-quality reads, each carrying a distinct molecular identifier. Instead of being binned into consensus sequences, reads with shared molecular identifiers were discarded. CDR3 identification, clonotype clustering and error correction used MiTCR with a Q25 quality threshold and the strictest error-elimination algorithm. A nonparametric unseen species model with Euler transformation was used to estimate a lower bound on total TCR beta diversity. Using fastp trimming at Q25 and MiXCR clonotype assembly, TCRdb reanalyzed the public sequencing data and kept in-frame beta chains. A single entry per CDR3 protein holds the most common genes and DNA from its merged rows. TCRdb's processing, not the authors', yielded these V and J calls. This sample gives roughly 1,500,000 distinct CDR3 sequences in total; approximately 38% of them show up just once. Jointly, the top ten make up less than 8% of the sample.

Taken from cysteine to phenylalanine, the CDR3 has 17 residues. The retained sequence is limited to the CDR3, 51 bases, with the frame set at the first base. CDR1 and CDR2 were assigned from the germline V gene (reference sequence) as MNHNY and SVGAGI. V is pruned by 11 bases and J by 3 bases, leaving 17 bases of the junction without a gene match. The TCR originated in a woman younger than 30 in good health. Sequenced sample: blood. The chain was built from TRBV6-6 and TRBJ2-3, and TRBD2 aligns with 10 junction nucleotides. The CDR3: CAPPAQGLASRTDTQYF. The sequenced DNA is TGTGCCCCCCCCGCACAGGGACTAGCGTCTAGGACAGATACGCAGTATTTT.